A selection of T cell receptor beta chains follows, all from one sample in a study of Ad26.COV2.S vaccination and SARS-CoV-2 variants. Sequencing was performed with immunoSEQ multiplex PCR; in TCRdb, only in-frame clones are kept and a portion is missing. This repertoire shows 430,000 or so clones, around 90% found once; its top ten account for 12%. The specimen comprised peripheral blood, sampled in a trial of Ad26.COV2.S vaccine versus placebo. The receptors were gathered from a person between 18 and 59 years old who received the Ad26.COV2.S COVID-19 vaccine or a placebo. Each CDR3 is given with its conserved first and last residue. The D gene is left open where the match is weak. Clone sizes are given selectively: once, few, many, or a class where the clone is expanded.

D: -; size: -; V: TRBV6-5; J: TRBJ1-1; CDR3: CASSPGPDTEAFF; DNA: TGTGCCAGCAGTCCAGGACCCGACACTGAAGCTTTCTTT
D: TRBD1; size: -; V: TRBV6-5; J: TRBJ2-7; CDR3: CASSSDRAPYEQYF; DNA: TGTGCCAGCAGTTCCGACAGGGCACCCTACGAGCAGTACTTC
D: TRBD2; size: -; V: TRBV11-2; J: TRBJ2-1; CDR3: CASSSRGAYNEQFF; DNA: TGTGCCAGCAGCTCCCGGGGGGCCTACAATGAGCAGTTCTTC
D: -; size: -; V: TRBV18; J: TRBJ2-5; CDR3: CASSPGDLGTQYF; DNA: TGTGCCAGCTCACCGGGGGACCTCGGAACCCAGTACTTC
D: -; size: -; V: TRBV30; J: TRBJ2-1; CDR3: CAWRPSGISYNEQFF; DNA: TGTGCCTGGAGACCCTCGGGGATCTCCTACAATGAGCAGTTCTTC
D: TRBD1; size: once; V: TRBV6-5; J: TRBJ1-2; CDR3: CASSLQGTGGYGYTF; DNA: TGTGCCAGCAGTCTACAGGGGACAGGGGGCTATGGCTACACCTTC
D: TRBD2; size: -; V: TRBV5-1; J: TRBJ2-1; CDR3: CASSLGIAGVGNEQFF; DNA: TGCGCCAGCAGCTTGGGCATAGCGGGAGTTGGCAATGAGCAGTTCTTC
D: -; size: -; V: TRBV6-4; J: TRBJ1-5; CDR3: CASSLHREIWSNQPQHF; DNA: TGTGCCAGCAGTTTACACAGGGAAATTTGGAGCAATCAGCCCCAGCATTTT
D: TRBD1; size: -; V: TRBV7-2; J: TRBJ1-1; CDR3: CASSFRTGVPEAFF; DNA: TGTGCCAGCAGCTTCAGGACAGGGGTCCCTGAAGCTTTCTTT
D: TRBD2; size: -; V: TRBV30; J: TRBJ2-3; CDR3: CAWTSGSTDTQYF; DNA: TGTGCCTGGACTAGCGGGAGTACAGATACGCAGTATTTT
D: -; size: -; V: TRBV9; J: TRBJ2-3; CDR3: CASSAGPSDLEDTQYF; DNA: TGTGCCAGCAGCGCGGGACCTAGCGACTTAGAAGATACGCAGTATTTT
D: -; size: -; V: TRBV19; J: TRBJ1-2; CDR3: CASSTQTGGNYGYTF; DNA: TGTGCCAGTAGTACCCAGACAGGTGGCAACTATGGCTACACCTTC
D: TRBD2; size: -; V: TRBV2; J: TRBJ2-7; CDR3: CASSETSGLVSYEQYF; DNA: TGTGCCAGCAGTGAAACTTCGGGACTAGTTTCTTACGAGCAGTACTTC
D: TRBD1; size: few; V: TRBV6-5; J: TRBJ1-1; CDR3: CASRGQGLGRTEAFF; DNA: TGTGCCAGCAGGGGACAGGGGCTTGGGAGGACTGAAGCTTTCTTT
D: -; size: -; V: TRBV7-6; J: TRBJ1-4; CDR3: CASSLGVEGTLFF; DNA: TGTGCCAGCAGCTTAGGAGTGGAGGGAACCCTGTTTTTT
D: TRBD1; size: -; V: TRBV5-1; J: TRBJ2-3; CDR3: CASSLRQGNTDTQYF; DNA: TGCGCCAGCAGCCTAAGACAGGGGAACACAGATACGCAGTATTTT
D: -; size: -; V: TRBV28; J: TRBJ1-1; CDR3: CASSLAVRNTEAFF; DNA: TGTGCCAGCAGCCTTGCCGTCAGGAACACTGAAGCTTTCTTT
D: TRBD1; size: -; V: TRBV18; J: TRBJ2-7; CDR3: CASSPQGIDRGRNNEQYF; DNA: TGTGCCAGCTCACCGCAAGGAATAGACAGGGGGCGAAATAACGAGCAGTACTTC
D: -; size: -; V: TRBV5-1; J: TRBJ1-4; CDR3: CASNTGTTRNEKLFF; DNA: TGCGCCAGCAACACCGGGACCACAAGAAACGAAAAACTGTTTTTT
D: TRBD2; size: once; V: TRBV30; J: TRBJ2-1; CDR3: CAWSAEREPNEQFF; DNA: TGTGCCTGGAGTGCCGAGCGGGAGCCAAATGAGCAGTTCTTC
D: TRBD1; size: -; V: TRBV28; J: TRBJ1-2; CDR3: CASSLQPQVHRGNGYTF; DNA: TGTGCCAGCAGTCTACAACCCCAAGTTCACAGGGGGAATGGCTACACCTTC
D: -; size: -; V: TRBV5-6; J: TRBJ1-1; CDR3: CASSLGQVANTEAFF; DNA: TGTGCCAGCAGCTTGGGACAGGTAGCGAACACTGAAGCTTTCTTT
D: -; size: -; V: TRBV6-2/TRBV6-3; J: TRBJ1-4; CDR3: CASSYSAGPGLF; DNA: TGTGCCAGCAGTTACTCGGCCGGACCCGGACTTTTT
D: TRBD2; size: -; V: TRBV29-1; J: TRBJ2-1; CDR3: CSVEVGGRALEQFF; DNA: TGCAGCGTTGAAGTAGGCGGGAGGGCCCTTGAGCAGTTCTTC
D: -; size: -; V: TRBV6-5; J: TRBJ1-3; CDR3: CASGGAGNTIYF; DNA: TGTGCCAGTGGAGGTGCTGGAAACACCATATATTTT
D: TRBD2; size: -; V: TRBV7-6; J: TRBJ2-2; CDR3: CASSTPAGYTGELFF; DNA: TGTGCCAGCAGCACTCCAGCGGGATACACCGGGGAGCTGTTTTTT
D: -; size: -; V: TRBV7-9; J: TRBJ1-6; CDR3: CASSHQAYNSPLHF; DNA: TGTGCCAGCAGCCACCAGGCATATAATTCACCCCTCCACTTT
D: -; size: -; V: TRBV7-8; J: TRBJ2-5; CDR3: CASSFTRVQETQYF; DNA: TGTGCCAGCAGCTTCACTAGGGTCCAAGAGACCCAGTACTTC
D: TRBD1; size: -; V: TRBV20-1; J: TRBJ1-1; CDR3: CSASRDSSNTEAFF; DNA: TGCAGTGCTAGTAGGGACAGCTCGAACACTGAAGCTTTCTTT
D: -; size: -; V: TRBV28; J: TRBJ1-1; CDR3: CASSLGGAEAFF; DNA: TGTGCCAGCAGTTTAGGGGGAGCTGAAGCTTTCTTT
D: -; size: -; V: TRBV5-3; J: TRBJ2-3; CDR3: CARSFYRKADTQYF; DNA: TGTGCCAGAAGCTTCTACAGGAAGGCAGATACGCAGTATTTT
D: -; size: once; V: TRBV18; J: TRBJ2-4; CDR3: CASSPENLAKNIQYF; DNA: TGTGCCAGCTCACCCGAGAACCTAGCCAAAAACATTCAGTACTTC
D: TRBD2; size: -; V: TRBV2; J: TRBJ2-5; CDR3: CASSPGTSAQETQYF; DNA: TGTGCCAGCAGCCCCGGGACTAGCGCCCAAGAGACCCAGTACTTC
D: TRBD1; size: -; V: TRBV4-1; J: TRBJ1-4; CDR3: CASSQDLWQGDEKLFF; DNA: TGCGCCAGCAGCCAAGATCTTTGGCAGGGGGATGAAAAACTGTTTTTT
D: TRBD2; size: -; V: TRBV9; J: TRBJ2-5; CDR3: CASSVGSGDYQETQYF; DNA: TGTGCCAGCAGCGTAGGAAGCGGGGACTACCAAGAGACCCAGTACTTC
D: TRBD2; size: once; V: TRBV27; J: TRBJ2-1; CDR3: CASSLPGLAGNEQFF; DNA: TGTGCCAGCAGTTTACCAGGGCTAGCGGGAAATGAGCAGTTCTTC
D: -; size: -; V: TRBV28; J: TRBJ2-7; CDR3: CASSRQDYEQYF; DNA: TGTGCCAGTAGCAGACAGGACTACGAGCAGTACTTC
D: -; size: -; V: TRBV19; J: TRBJ1-1; CDR3: CASSMVGGNTEAFF; DNA: TGTGCCAGTAGTATGGTTGGAGGGAACACTGAAGCTTTCTTT
D: TRBD1; size: -; V: TRBV9; J: TRBJ1-6; CDR3: CASSFRDSTSPLHF; DNA: TGTGCCAGCAGCTTCCGGGACAGTACATCACCCCTCCACTTT
D: -; size: -; V: TRBV10-3; J: TRBJ1-2; CDR3: CAISESPGLDYGYTF; DNA: TGTGCCATCAGTGAGTCGCCAGGGTTGGACTATGGCTACACCTTC
D: -; size: -; V: TRBV6-5; J: TRBJ1-2; CDR3: CASSYSRYQGSYTF; DNA: TGTGCCAGCAGTTACTCGAGGTATCAGGGTAGCTACACCTTC
D: TRBD1; size: -; V: TRBV15; J: TRBJ1-4; CDR3: CATSREGQANEKLFF; DNA: TGTGCCACCAGCAGAGAGGGACAGGCTAATGAAAAACTGTTTTTT
D: -; size: -; V: TRBV12-3/TRBV12-4; J: TRBJ2-5; CDR3: CASSFSAETQYF; DNA: TGTGCCAGCAGTTTCTCGGCGGAGACCCAGTACTTC
D: -; size: -; V: TRBV7-2; J: TRBJ1-6; CDR3: CASSLWRGDSPLHF; DNA: TGTGCCAGCAGTCTATGGAGAGGGGATTCACCCCTCCACTTT
D: -; size: -; V: TRBV6-2/TRBV6-3; J: TRBJ1-1; CDR3: CASSYSIGGSSPGDTEAFF; DNA: TGTGCCAGCAGTTACTCGATAGGTGGTTCCTCACCGGGGGACACTGAAGCTTTCTTT
D: TRBD1; size: -; V: TRBV7-2; J: TRBJ1-2; CDR3: CASSQTPGTGTSHGYTF; DNA: TGTGCCAGCAGCCAGACCCCCGGGACAGGGACCTCCCATGGCTACACCTTC
D: TRBD1; size: -; V: TRBV9; J: TRBJ1-6; CDR3: CASSPTGGESPLHF; DNA: TGTGCCAGCAGCCCAACAGGGGGTGAATCACCCCTCCACTTT
D: TRBD1; size: -; V: TRBV11-2; J: TRBJ2-7; CDR3: CASSSPGQGDYEQYF; DNA: TGTGCCAGCAGCAGTCCGGGACAGGGGGACTACGAGCAGTACTTC
D: -; size: once; V: TRBV6-2/TRBV6-3; J: TRBJ1-4; CDR3: CASSYQTGPNEKLFF; DNA: TGTGCCAGCAGTTATCAGACAGGCCCTAATGAAAAACTGTTTTTT
D: TRBD2; size: once; V: TRBV7-3; J: TRBJ2-1; CDR3: CASSLLGGGSYNEQFF; DNA: TGTGCCAGCAGCCTCTTGGGGGGAGGGTCTTACAATGAGCAGTTCTTC
D: -; size: -; V: TRBV2; J: TRBJ2-2; CDR3: CASSPLEFGELFF; DNA: TGTGCCAGCAGCCCTCTAGAATTTGGGGAGCTGTTTTTT
D: -; size: -; V: TRBV27; J: TRBJ2-1; CDR3: CASSLGRLMEQFF; DNA: TGTGCCAGCAGTTTAGGTAGACTTATGGAGCAGTTCTTC
D: TRBD1; size: few; V: TRBV12-3/TRBV12-4; J: TRBJ1-2; CDR3: CASSLDRGHGYTF; DNA: TGTGCCAGCAGTTTAGACAGGGGCCATGGCTACACCTTC